Each of the 20 T cell receptor beta chains below was sequenced from the same sample in a study of identical twins. Via MiXCR, TCRdb re-called the 5' RACE reads, giving one row per CDR3 protein. The sample lists 500,000 to 700,000 distinct CDR3 sequences, roughly 7.1% seen once, with about 1.5% in the top ten. This same sample was also part of a study on yellow fever vaccine responses in identical twins.

Sequencing was carried out using PBMCs. These receptors originate from a woman aged 18-29 years in good health.

This chain links TRBV29-1 with TRBJ1-1; no clear D. There are 15 residues in the CDR3. CDR1 is SQVTM and CDR2 is ANQGSEA in the germline V gene. The V end lost 5 bases, the J end lost 0 bases, and 16 bases lay between the germline ends. CDR3 coding DNA: TGCAGCGTTCGCCCCAGATTGAACATGAACACTGAAGCTTTCTTT. It specifies CSVRPRLNMNTEAFF.

This chain uses TRBV2 with TRBJ1-4, with 8 bases lining up with TRBD1. This CDR3 comprises 14 residues. Germline CDR1 SNHLY, CDR2 FYNNEI. With V trimmed by 8 bases and J by 7 bases, 9 bases remained unmatched. Here the CDR3 DNA reads TGTGCCAGCGGCCCAACAGGGGGGAGTGAAAAACTGTTTTTT. This gives the protein CASGPTGGSEKLFF.

This clonotype has more than one count but fewer than ten. The chain employs TRBV7-8 and TRBJ2-7; D gene ambiguous. The CDR3 covers 14 residues. The V end lost 1 base, the J end lost 2 bases, and 9 bases lay between the germline ends. Germline lookup yields CDR1 SGHVS and CDR2 FQNEAQ. CDR3 nucleotides: TGTGCCAGCAGCTTAGAATCAGGAACCTACGAGCAGTACGTC. Protein sequence: CASSLESGTYEQYV.

This clonotype turned up a few times. The J gene is TRBJ2-5, the V gene TRBV5-1; 9 positions agree with TRBD1. This CDR3 spans 14 amino acids. Germline CDR1 reads SGHRS; CDR2 reads YFSETQ. V dropped 3 bases and J dropped 6; count of bases not matched to a gene: 6. The CDR3 spells CASSSGQGWKTQYF. In DNA, the CDR3 is TGCGCCAGCAGCTCAGGACAGGGGTGGAAGACCCAGTACTTC.

Ten or more counts support this clonotype. V is TRBV3-1 and J is TRBJ2-7; the match to TRBD2 covers 7 bases. Germline V gives CDR1 LGHDT, CDR2 YNNKEL (reference sequence). V trimming: 4 bases; J trimming: 7 bases; junction bases outside the gene matches: 7. CDR3 length: 13 residues. The CDR3 reads CASSPSSGREQYV. In nucleotides, the CDR3 is TGTGCCAGCAGCCCTTCGTCCGGGAGGGAGCAGTACGTC.

The chain recombines TRBV21-1 with TRBJ2-7. TRBV21-1 corresponds to a pseudogene. The CDR3 has 14 residues. The CDR3 DNA sequence: TGTGCCAGCAGCCAACCTGGCATCTCCTACGAGCAGTACGTC. Amino acid sequence: CASSQPGISYEQYV.

This clonotype was seen at least ten times. The V call is TRBV28, the J call TRBJ2-2; 10 positions match TRBD2. V dropped 3 bases and J dropped 0; count of bases not matched to a gene: 10. This CDR3 comprises 19 residues. Germline V gene sequence: CDR1 MDHEN, CDR2 SYDVKM. For the CDR3, the DNA is TGTGCCAGCAGTTTGATCGTCTTCGGACTAGCGGCGAACACCGGGGAGCTGTTTTTT. This translates into CASSLIVFGLAANTGELFF.

The chain employs TRBV6-1 and TRBJ1-4; D unresolved. Deletions cut 5 bases from V and 0 bases from J, with 10 bases between. Germline V lookup: CDR1 MNHNS, CDR2 SASEGT. The CDR3 has 15 residues. The CDR3 loop reads CASSTQSPTNEKLFF. DNA for the CDR3: TGTGCCAGCAGTACCCAATCACCAACTAATGAAAAACTGTTTTTT.

This clonotype was seen a few times. This rearrangement joins TRBV29-1 to TRBJ2-1; the match to TRBD2 covers 14 bases. This CDR3 region has 15 residues. After removal of 7 bases from V and 9 bases from J, the junction contained 11 bases not matched to a gene. Germline V lookup: CDR1 SQVTM, CDR2 ANQGSEA. In DNA, the CDR3 is TGCAGCGAGAGGCTCTGGACTAGCGGGAGGAGTGAGCAGTTCTTC. This encodes CSERLWTSGRSEQFF.

The V gene is TRBV25-1, the J gene TRBJ1-1; a weak D match, TRBD1 (5 bases). CDR3 length: 15 amino acids. Germline-derived CDR1 and CDR2 are MGHDK and SYGVNS. Trimming removed 2 bases at V and 2 bases at J, with 12 bases between. This CDR3 is CASSEDWGRNTEAFF. The CDR3 region has the DNA TGTGCCAGCAGTGAAGATTGGGGCAGAAACACTGAAGCTTTCTTT.

This clonotype was seen many times. The chain links TRBV25-1 to TRBJ2-2, with no clear D. CDR3 length equals 14 residues. CDR1 and CDR2 from the germline V gene are MGHDK and SYGVNS. V lost 5 bases and J 4 bases, leaving 11 bases between the germline ends. CDR3 DNA: TGTGCCAGCAGTCCCCCATCCCCCACCGGGGAGCTGTTTTTT. Translation: CASSPPSPTGELFF.

The chain has TRBV5-5 and TRBJ2-4, with D maybe TRBD2 (6 bases). Per the germline V gene, CDR1 is SGHKS and CDR2 is YYEKEE (reference sequence). V was clipped by 4 bases and J by 4 bases, with 18 bases between them. The CDR3 spans 16 residues. The CDR3 sequence: CASSPDPDGLKNIQYF. CDR3 sequence (DNA): TGTGCCAGCAGCCCCGACCCAGACGGACTAAAAAACATTCAGTACTTC. Using reference TRBV5-5 and TRBJ2-4 for the parts outside the CDR3, the full variable domain is DAGVTQSPTHLIKTRGQQVTLRCSPISGHKSVSWYQQVLGQGPQFIFQYYEKEERGRGNFPDRFSARQFPNYSSELNVNALLLGDSALYLCASSPDPDGLKNIQYFGAGTRLSVL.

The gene calls are TRBV2 and TRBJ2-2; possible D gene TRBD2, 6 bases. V lost 6 bases and J lost 7, with 9 bases in between. CDR1 and CDR2 from the germline V gene are SNHLY and FYNNEI. The CDR3 sequence is 12 residues long. Here the CDR3 reads CASSSGVGELFF. CDR3 in DNA: TGTGCCAGCAGCTCGGGGGTCGGGGAGCTGTTTTTT.

This clonotype was counted many times. The chain carries TRBV20-1 and TRBJ1-1; the D gene is possibly TRBD1 (5 bases). CDR1 and CDR2 from the germline V gene are DFQATT and SNEGSKA (reference sequence). CDR3 length: 13 amino acids. Deletions cut 6 bases from V and 5 bases from J, with 16 bases between. Here the CDR3 DNA reads TGCAGTGCACGAGTGGGGCTAGGGACTGAAGCTTTCTTT. This gives the protein CSARVGLGTEAFF.

This clonotype has a handful of counts. The rearrangement links TRBV6-1 to TRBJ2-1; 8 bases agree with TRBD2. The CDR3 runs 14 residues. Germline CDR1 reads MNHNS; CDR2 reads SASEGT. With 6 bases clipped from V and 7 bases from J, the junction kept 8 bases outside the gene matches. The CDR3, as DNA: TGTGCCAGCAGGACTCCCGGGGGGGGGAATGAGCAGTTCTTC. It codes for CASRTPGGGNEQFF.

This clonotype was detected only a few times. The chain links TRBV10-3 to TRBJ2-5; TRBD2 matches at 9 bases. J gave up 4 bases and V 8 bases, and 14 bases lay outside the gene matches. The CDR3 totals 16 residues. Germline CDR1 is ENHRY and CDR2 is SYGVKD. The CDR3: CAIGSGSGLVGETQYF. In nucleotides, the CDR3 is TGTGCCATCGGTAGCGGGAGCGGGCTTGTAGGAGAGACCCAGTACTTC.

This clonotype was recorded a few times. The V gene is TRBV7-9, the J gene TRBJ2-2, with TRBD2 as a possible D gene (5 bases). The germline gives CDR1 SEHNR, CDR2 FQNEAQ (reference sequence). This CDR3 is built from 15 residues. V lost 1 base to trimming and J lost 1 base, with 7 bases between them. The CDR3 reads CASSLELGNTGELFF. The CDR3 DNA follows: TGTGCCAGCAGCTTAGAACTAGGGAACACCGGGGAGCTGTTTTTT.

This chain uses TRBV12-3 or TRBV12-4 with TRBJ2-3, with D unclear. The ends were cut back, 5 bases at V and 5 bases at J, with 20 bases in the middle. This CDR3 spans 16 amino acids. CDR3 sequence reads: CASSPSLNSVKDTQYF. The CDR3 bases are TGTGCCAGCAGTCCCTCGTTGAACTCCGTGAAAGATACGCAGTATTTT.

The chain recombines TRBV7-9 with TRBJ2-1, with TRBD1 matching 8 bases. Trimming removed 3 bases from V and 5 bases from J; junction bases left unmatched: 6. Germline values: CDR1 SEHNR, CDR2 FQNEAQ (reference sequence). This CDR3 has 15 amino acids. Here the CDR3 DNA reads TGTGCCAGCAGCTTGACAGGGGCGGGAAACAATGAGCAGTTCTTC. This translates into CASSLTGAGNNEQFF.

This clonotype was seen more than once but under ten times. The chain is built from TRBV5-5 and TRBJ2-2, with a tentative D call TRBD2 (5 bases). Germline CDR1 is SGHKS and CDR2 is YYEKEE (reference sequence). With 5 bases removed from V and 2 bases from J, the gap between germline ends came to 13 bases. This CDR3 comprises 15 residues. For the CDR3, the DNA is TGTGCCAGCAGGTTCGAGCGGATCAACACCGGGGAGCTGTTTTTT. This codes for CASRFERINTGELFF. The variable domain in full, completed from reference TRBV5-5 and TRBJ2-2, reads DAGVTQSPTHLIKTRGQQVTLRCSPISGHKSVSWYQQVLGQGPQFIFQYYEKEERGRGNFPDRFSARQFPNYSSELNVNALLLGDSALYLCASRFERINTGELFFGEGSRLTVL.